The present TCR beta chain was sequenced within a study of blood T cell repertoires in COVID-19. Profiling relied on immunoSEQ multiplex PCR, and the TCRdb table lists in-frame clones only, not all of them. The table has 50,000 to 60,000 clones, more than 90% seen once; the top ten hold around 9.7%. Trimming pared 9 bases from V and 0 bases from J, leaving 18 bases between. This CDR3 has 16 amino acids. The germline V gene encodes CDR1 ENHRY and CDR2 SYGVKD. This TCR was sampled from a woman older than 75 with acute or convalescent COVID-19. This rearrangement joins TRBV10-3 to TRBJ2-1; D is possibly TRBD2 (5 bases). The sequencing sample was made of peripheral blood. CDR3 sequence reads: CAISGLWRGSYNEQFF. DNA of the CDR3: TGTGCCATTTCCGGACTGTGGAGAGGCTCCTACAATGAGCAGTTCTTC.